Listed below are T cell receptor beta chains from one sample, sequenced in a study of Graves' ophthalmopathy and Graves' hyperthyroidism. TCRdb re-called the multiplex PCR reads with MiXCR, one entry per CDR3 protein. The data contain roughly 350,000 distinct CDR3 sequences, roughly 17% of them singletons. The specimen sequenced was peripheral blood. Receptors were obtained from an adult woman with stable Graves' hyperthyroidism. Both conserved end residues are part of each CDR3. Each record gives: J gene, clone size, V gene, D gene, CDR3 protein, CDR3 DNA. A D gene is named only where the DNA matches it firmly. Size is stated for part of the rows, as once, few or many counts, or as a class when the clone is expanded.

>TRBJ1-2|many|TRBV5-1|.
CASSADSSSYGYTF
TGCGCCAGCAGCGCGGACAGTTCCTCCTATGGCTACACCTTC
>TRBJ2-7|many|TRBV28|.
CASSSRGGSSYEQYF
TGTGCCAGCAGTTCGAGGGGGGGGAGCTCCTACGAGCAGTACTTC
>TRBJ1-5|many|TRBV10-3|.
CAPSGGRSDQPQHF
TGTGCCCCCTCTGGGGGGAGGTCGGATCAGCCCCAGCATTTT
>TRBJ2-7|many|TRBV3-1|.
CASSQVDSYEQYF
TGTGCCAGCAGCCAAGTTGACTCCTACGAGCAGTACTTC
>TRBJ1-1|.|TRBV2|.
CASTRLTGAEAFF
TGTGCCAGCACGCGACTGACCGGCGCTGAAGCTTTCTTT
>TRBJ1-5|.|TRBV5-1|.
CASSLHQGDQPQHF
TGCGCCAGCAGCTTGCATCAGGGTGATCAGCCCCAGCATTTT
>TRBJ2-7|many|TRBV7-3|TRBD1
CASSSTGGSRSYEQYF
TGTGCCAGCAGCTCCACAGGGGGCTCGAGGTCCTACGAGCAGTACTTC
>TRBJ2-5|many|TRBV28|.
CASTRPDSKETQYF
TGTGCCAGCACCCGACCGGACAGTAAAGAGACCCAGTACTTC
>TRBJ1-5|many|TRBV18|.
CASSPQGTNQPQHF
TGTGCCAGCTCACCGCAGGGTACGAACCAGCCCCAGCATTTT
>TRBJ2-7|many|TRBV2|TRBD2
CASSAGGQHHEQYF
TGTGCCAGCAGTGCGGGGGGGCAGCACCACGAGCAGTACTTC
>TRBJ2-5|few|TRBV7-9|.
CASRPGRRRGETQYF
TGTGCCAGCAGACCCGGGCGAAGAAGGGGGGAGACCCAGTACTTC
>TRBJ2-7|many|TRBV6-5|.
CASSFSGETYEQYF
TGTGCCAGCAGCTTCTCGGGGGAGACCTACGAGCAGTACTTC
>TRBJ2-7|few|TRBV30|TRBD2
CAWSVDWRRSGRASYEQYF
TGTGCCTGGAGTGTAGATTGGAGGCGGAGCGGGAGGGCCTCCTACGAGCAGTACTTC
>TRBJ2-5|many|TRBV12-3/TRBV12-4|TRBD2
CASSSTSGYQETQYF
TGTGCCAGCAGTTCCACTAGCGGTTATCAAGAGACCCAGTACTTC
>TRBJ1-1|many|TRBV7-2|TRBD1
CASTMGQRGNTEAFF
TGTGCCAGCACTATGGGACAGCGTGGGAACACTGAAGCTTTCTTT
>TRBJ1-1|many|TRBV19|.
CASQGNTEAFF
TGTGCCAGCCAGGGGAACACTGAAGCTTTCTTT
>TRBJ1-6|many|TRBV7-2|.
CASSLANVGSPLHF
TGTGCCAGCAGCTTGGCTAACGTCGGTTCACCCCTCCACTTT
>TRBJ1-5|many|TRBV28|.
CASSEGPPNQPQHF
TGTGCCAGCAGTGAGGGGCCTCCCAATCAGCCCCAGCATTTT
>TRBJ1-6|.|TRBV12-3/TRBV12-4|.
CASSLKVRTFGLASSYNSPLHF
TGTGCCAGCAGTTTGAAGGTTCGGACATTTGGTCTCGCAAGCTCCTATAATTCACCCCTCCACTTT
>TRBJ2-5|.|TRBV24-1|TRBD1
CATSGTGTGGSETQYF
TGTGCCACCAGTGGAACCGGGACAGGGGGCTCGGAGACCCAGTACTTC
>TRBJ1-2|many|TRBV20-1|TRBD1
CSARGTGRSYGYTF
TGCAGTGCTAGAGGGACAGGGAGAAGTTATGGCTACACCTTC
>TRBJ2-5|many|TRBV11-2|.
CASSSPHVPVETQYF
TGTGCCAGCAGCTCCCCTCACGTTCCGGTTGAGACCCAGTACTTC
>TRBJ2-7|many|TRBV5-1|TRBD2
CASSLGASGSEEQYF
TGCGCCAGCAGCTTGGGCGCTAGCGGGAGTGAAGAGCAGTACTTC
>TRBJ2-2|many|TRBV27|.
CASSAPPNTGELFF
TGTGCCAGCAGCGCCCCTCCGAACACCGGGGAGCTGTTTTTT
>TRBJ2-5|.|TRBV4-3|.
CASSRENPETQYF
TGCGCCAGCAGCCGCGAGAACCCGGAGACCCAGTACTTC
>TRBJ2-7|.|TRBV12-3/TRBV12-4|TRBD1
CASSLGQGKYEQYF
TGTGCCAGCAGTTTGGGACAGGGAAAATACGAGCAGTACTTC
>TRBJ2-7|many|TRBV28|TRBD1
CASSSPSGTGGAEQYF
TGTGCCAGCAGCTCACCCTCCGGGACAGGGGGCGCCGAGCAGTACTTC
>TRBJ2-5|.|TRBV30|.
CAWSTGPQETQYF
TGTGCCTGGAGTACAGGGCCACAAGAGACCCAGTACTTC
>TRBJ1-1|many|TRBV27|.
CASSFMGTGTEAFF
TGTGCCAGCAGTTTTATGGGTACGGGGACTGAAGCTTTCTTT
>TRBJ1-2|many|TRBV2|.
CASSPGDRPLSGYTF
TGTGCCAGCAGTCCCGGGGACCGCCCCCTGTCTGGCTACACCTTC
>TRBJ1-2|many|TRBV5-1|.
CASSPTTYGYTF
TGCGCCAGCAGCCCGACCACTTATGGCTACACCTTC
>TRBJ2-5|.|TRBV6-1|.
CATRATGFETQYF
TGTGCCACTCGAGCTACAGGGTTTGAGACCCAGTACTTC
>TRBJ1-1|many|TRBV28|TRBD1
CASSPMTGPNTEAFF
TGTGCCAGCAGTCCTATGACAGGGCCAAACACTGAAGCTTTCTTT
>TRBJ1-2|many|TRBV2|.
CASSKETAIYGYTF
TGTGCCAGCAGCAAAGAGACGGCGATCTATGGCTACACCTTC
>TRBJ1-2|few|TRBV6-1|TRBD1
CASSDPGQGSDGYTF
TGTGCCAGCAGTGATCCGGGACAGGGATCGGACGGCTACACCTTC
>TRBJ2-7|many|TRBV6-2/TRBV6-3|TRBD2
CASGGGFYEQYF
TGTGCCAGCGGGGGGGGGTTCTACGAGCAGTACTTC
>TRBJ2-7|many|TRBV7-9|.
CASSLKGAGAYEQYF
TGTGCCAGCAGCTTAAAGGGAGCAGGGGCCTACGAGCAGTACTTC
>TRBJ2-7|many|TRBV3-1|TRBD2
CASSHEAGSSYEQYF
TGTGCCAGCAGCCACGAAGCGGGAAGCTCCTACGAGCAGTACTTC
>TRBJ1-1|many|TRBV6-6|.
CASSYFLKAMNTEAFF
TGTGCCAGCAGTTACTTCCTTAAGGCGATGAACACTGAAGCTTTCTTT
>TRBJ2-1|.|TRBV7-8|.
CASSFASSYNEQFF
TGTGCCAGCAGCTTTGCCAGCTCCTACAATGAGCAGTTCTTC
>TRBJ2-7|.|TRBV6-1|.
CASSESTYYEQYF
TGTGCCAGCAGTGAATCCACTTACTACGAGCAGTACTTC
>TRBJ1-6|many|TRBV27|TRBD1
CASSPDRGVGSPLHF
TGTGCCAGCAGCCCCGACAGGGGAGTAGGTTCACCCCTCCACTTT